The 17 T cell receptor beta chains presented below share a single source sample, sequenced in a study of identical twins. TCRdb reprocessed the 5' RACE reads via MiXCR and lists one record per CDR3 protein. The top ten hold 0.8% to 1% of the sample, which has 500,000 to 600,000 distinct CDR3 sequences, less than 25% seen once. This sample also appeared in a second study, on T cells expressing NK-cell markers.

The sample comprised CD4+ T cells sorted from blood. These receptors came from a woman aged 18-35 years in good health.

In this sample, this clonotype turned up a few times. V usage is TRBV11-2 and J usage is TRBJ2-7, with TRBD1 identical over 8 bases. The germline gives CDR1 SGHAT, CDR2 FQNNGV. The CDR3 is made up of 14 amino acids. J gave up 7 bases and V 2 bases, and 7 bases lay outside the gene matches. In nucleotides, the CDR3 is TGTGCCAGCAGCTTACGCAGGGGGCAGGGTGAGCAGTACTTC. Protein sequence: CASSLRRGQGEQYF.

This clonotype was counted a single time. The chain joins TRBV12-3 or TRBV12-4 to TRBJ2-7; TRBD2 matches at 10 bases. V lost 6 bases, J lost 2 bases, and 7 bases stayed unmatched. The CDR3 has 15 residues. CDR3 region: CASSLSGRGTYEQYF. In DNA form, the CDR3 reads TGTGCCAGCAGCCTGAGCGGGAGGGGGACCTACGAGCAGTACTTC.

This clonotype came up a few times. V and J are TRBV20-1 and TRBJ2-7, with 7 bases aligning to TRBD1. CDR3 length: 13 residues. Germline CDR1 and CDR2: DFQATT and SNEGSKA (reference sequence). Unmatched junction bases numbered 10, after V lost 7 bases and J lost 4 bases. In DNA form, the CDR3 reads TGCAGTGTCAGCTCGGCAGGGGGATACGAGCAGTACTTC. Translated: CSVSSAGGYEQYF.

This clonotype has more than one count but fewer than ten. The rearrangement joins TRBV20-1 to TRBJ2-1; D unclear. Germline CDR1 is DFQATT and CDR2 is SNEGSKA (reference sequence). V was clipped by 3 bases and J by 9 bases, with 9 bases between them. This CDR3 is 11 amino acids long. The CDR3 protein is CSASSIREQFF. The CDR3 DNA reads TGCAGTGCTAGCTCGATCCGTGAGCAGTTCTTC.

The chain couples TRBV11-1 to TRBJ2-1; 7 nucleotides line up with TRBD2. The CDR3 spans 16 residues. Germline lookup yields CDR1 SGHAT and CDR2 FQDESV (reference sequence). After removal of 2 bases from V and 6 bases from J, the junction contained 10 bases not matched to a gene. The CDR3 bases are TGTGCCAGCAGCTTATCCGCGGCAGCGGGGTTCAATGAGCAGTTCTTC. It translates to CASSLSAAAGFNEQFF. The entire variable domain, with the rest obtained from reference TRBV11-1 and TRBJ2-1, is as follows: EAEVAQSPRYKITEKSQAVAFWCDPISGHATLYWYRQILGQGPELLVQFQDESVVDDSQLPKDRFSAERLKGVDSTLKIQPAELGDSAMYLCASSLSAAAGFNEQFFGPGTRLTVL.

This clonotype was seen a handful of times. The chain uses TRBV6-5 and TRBJ1-2, with D possibly being TRBD1 (6 bases). CDR1 MNHEY and CDR2 SVGAGI come from the germline V gene. The ends were cut back, 6 bases at V and 8 bases at J, with 13 bases in the middle. The CDR3 loop spans 12 amino acids. CDR3 protein: CASSLRGDGYTF. DNA of the CDR3: TGTGCCAGCAGCCTGAGGGGGGACGGCTACACCTTC.

CDR3 DNA sequence: TGCAGTGCTAGAGATCCCGCTAGGGCCCCAGAGACCCAGTACTTC. This gives the protein CSARDPARAPETQYF. This chain uses TRBV20-1 with TRBJ2-5; D not certain. Trimming left V 0 bases short and J 4 bases short, with 15 bases between. CDR3 size: 15 residues. From germline, CDR1 is DFQATT and CDR2 SNEGSKA (reference sequence).

The sample holds many counts of this clonotype. This chain links TRBV12-3 or TRBV12-4 with TRBJ1-4, with TRBD1 matching over 7 bases. J lost 11 bases, V lost 5 bases, and 5 bases had no gene match. The CDR3 loop spans 12 amino acids. The CDR3 reads CASSQGVEKLFF. CDR3 nucleotides: TGTGCCAGCAGTCAGGGGGTTGAGAAACTGTTTTTT.

The chain links TRBV7-9 to TRBJ1-5, with a possible D match to TRBD1 (6 bases). Per germline, CDR1 SEHNR and CDR2 FQNEAQ (reference sequence). The CDR3 totals 14 residues. Trimming cost V 4 bases and J 4 bases, with 11 bases left between them. The CDR3 loop reads CASSSTGPNQPQHF. The CDR3 bases are TGTGCCAGCAGCTCGACAGGCCCGAATCAGCCCCAGCATTTT.

This clonotype appeared a few times. The rearrangement uses TRBV20-1 and TRBJ2-7; D is perhaps TRBD1 or TRBD2 (5 bases each). This CDR3 contains 14 residues. Germline CDR1 DFQATT, CDR2 SNEGSKA (reference sequence). Trimming removed 0 bases from V and 2 bases from J, with 11 bases in between. The CDR3 loop is CSARDPGTTYEQYF. The CDR3 DNA reads TGCAGTGCTAGAGATCCCGGGACCACCTACGAGCAGTACTTC.

Ten or more counts support this clonotype. The gene calls are TRBV20-1 and TRBJ2-7; 7 bases match TRBD2. The CDR3 spans 14 residues. The V and J ends lost 4 bases and 4 bases, in that order; junction bases with no gene match: 10. Germline assignment: CDR1 DFQATT and CDR2 SNEGSKA (reference sequence). Written as DNA, the CDR3 is TGCAGTGCTAACGGTGGCGGGAGCATTTACGAGCAGTACTTC. Protein: CSANGGGSIYEQYF.

This clonotype showed up just a few times. This sequence joins TRBV10-3 and TRBJ2-1, with D tentatively TRBD2 (6 bases). Germline CDR1 is ENHRY and CDR2 is SYGVKD. This CDR3 contains 11 residues. V was shortened by 6 bases and J by 8 bases, with 8 bases between the two germline ends. CDR3: CAIRTSYEQFF. CDR3 coding DNA: TGTGCCATCAGAACTAGCTATGAGCAGTTCTTC.

The genes are TRBV19 and TRBJ2-7; 8 bases match TRBD2. Per germline, CDR1 LNHDA and CDR2 SQIVND (reference sequence). The junction had 6 bases not matched to a gene; V was cut back by 5 bases and J by 0 bases. The CDR3 contains 15 residues. CDR3 residues: CASSDGGGSSYEQYF. Here the CDR3 DNA reads TGTGCCAGTAGTGACGGCGGGGGGAGCTCCTACGAGCAGTACTTC.

The chain joins TRBV12-3 or TRBV12-4 to TRBJ1-1, with D possibly matching TRBD1 (6 bases). V was trimmed by 5 bases and J by 5 bases, leaving 21 bases between them. This CDR3 comprises 16 residues. CDR3 bases: TGTGCCAGCAGTCCCCCCTGGGGGGGCGTGCGGACTGAAGCTTTCTTT. It yields the protein CASSPPWGGVRTEAFF.

This clonotype turned up a few times. The chain combines TRBV6-5 with TRBJ2-5; TRBD2 aligns across 16 bases. With 4 bases clipped from V and 7 bases from J, the junction kept 6 bases outside the gene matches. Germline V gene lookup returns CDR1 MNHEY and CDR2 SVGAGI. This CDR3 is 16 amino acids long. The CDR3 protein is CASSWGLAGGELTQYF. The CDR3 nucleotides are TGTGCCAGCAGTTGGGGACTAGCGGGAGGGGAACTGACCCAGTACTTC.

V usage is TRBV12-3 or TRBV12-4 and J usage is TRBJ1-4; weak D call: TRBD1 (5 bases). V lost 5 bases and J 1 base, leaving 8 bases between the germline ends. This CDR3 comprises 14 residues. CDR3 region: CASSRDGTNEKLFF. CDR3 coding DNA: TGTGCCAGCAGTCGGGACGGAACTAATGAAAAACTGTTTTTT.

The CDR3 here is CASTLLTSGETDTQYF. In DNA form, the CDR3 reads TGTGCCAGCACCCTCCTGACTAGCGGGGAAACAGATACGCAGTATTTT. The chain uses TRBV7-8 and TRBJ2-3; 11 positions agree with TRBD2. CDR1 is SGHVS and CDR2 is FQNEAQ in the germline V gene. V was clipped by 7 bases and J by 3 bases; unmatched bases: 9. The CDR3 has 16 amino acids.